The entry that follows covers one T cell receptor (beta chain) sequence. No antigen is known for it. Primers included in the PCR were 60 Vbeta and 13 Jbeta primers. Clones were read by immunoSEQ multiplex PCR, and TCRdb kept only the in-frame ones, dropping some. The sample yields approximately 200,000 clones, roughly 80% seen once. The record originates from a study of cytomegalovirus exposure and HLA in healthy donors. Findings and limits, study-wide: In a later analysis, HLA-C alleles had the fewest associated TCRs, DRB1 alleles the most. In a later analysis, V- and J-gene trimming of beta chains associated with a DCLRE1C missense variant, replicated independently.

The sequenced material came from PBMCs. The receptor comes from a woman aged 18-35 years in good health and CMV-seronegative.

The CDR3 protein is CASSPGGGRVNNEQFF. CDR3 nucleotide sequence: TGTGCCAGCAGCCCTGGTGGCGGGAGGGTAAACAATGAGCAGTTCTTC. This chain uses TRBV7-8 with TRBJ2-1; 9 bases align to TRBD2. Germline-derived CDR1 and CDR2 are SGHVS and FQNEAQ. The junction had 10 bases not matched to a gene; V was cut back by 5 bases and J by 5 bases. This CDR3 spans 16 amino acids.